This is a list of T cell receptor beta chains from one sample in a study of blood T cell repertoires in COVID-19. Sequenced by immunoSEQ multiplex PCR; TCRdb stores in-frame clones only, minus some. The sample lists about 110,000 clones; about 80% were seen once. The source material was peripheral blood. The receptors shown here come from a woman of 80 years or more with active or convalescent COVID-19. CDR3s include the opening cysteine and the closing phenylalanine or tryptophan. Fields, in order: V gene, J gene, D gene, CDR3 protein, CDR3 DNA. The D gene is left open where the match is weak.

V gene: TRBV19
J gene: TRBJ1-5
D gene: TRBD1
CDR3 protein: CASSMQGGNQPQHF
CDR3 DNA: TGTGCCAGTAGTATGCAGGGGGGCAATCAGCCCCAGCATTTT

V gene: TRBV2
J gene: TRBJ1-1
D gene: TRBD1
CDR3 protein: CASTGALTEAFF
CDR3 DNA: TGTGCCAGTACAGGGGCGCTCACTGAAGCTTTCTTT

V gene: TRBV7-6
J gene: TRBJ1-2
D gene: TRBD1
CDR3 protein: CASSPGTGSGYGYTF
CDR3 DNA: TGTGCCAGCAGCCCCGGGACAGGGTCCGGATACGGCTACACCTTC

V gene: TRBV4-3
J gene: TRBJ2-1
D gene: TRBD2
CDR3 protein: CASSPLLVASGSNEQFF
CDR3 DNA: TGCGCCAGCAGCCCTCTCCTTGTGGCTAGCGGGTCCAATGAGCAGTTCTTC

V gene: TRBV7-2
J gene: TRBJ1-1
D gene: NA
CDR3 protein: CASSRANTEAFF
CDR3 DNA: TGTGCCAGCAGCCGAGCCAACACTGAAGCTTTCTTT

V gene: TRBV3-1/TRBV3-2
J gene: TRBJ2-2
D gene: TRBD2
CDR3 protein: CASSQSTLAGGLNGELFF
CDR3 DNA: TGTGCCAGCAGCCAGTCTACTCTAGCGGGAGGGCTCAACGGGGAGCTGTTTTTT

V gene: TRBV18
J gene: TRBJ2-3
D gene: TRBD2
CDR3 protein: CASVSSGRFTDTQYF
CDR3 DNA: TGTGCCAGCGTCTCTAGCGGGAGGTTTACAGATACGCAGTATTTT

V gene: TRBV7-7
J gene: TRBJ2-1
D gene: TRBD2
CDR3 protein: CASSLDGGSLAEQFF
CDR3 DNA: TGTGCTAGCAGCTTAGATGGCGGGAGTCTGGCTGAGCAGTTCTTC

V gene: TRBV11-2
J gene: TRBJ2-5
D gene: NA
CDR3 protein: CASSRQGGFQETQYF
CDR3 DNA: TGTGCCAGCAGTCGGCAGGGCGGTTTCCAAGAGACCCAGTACTTC

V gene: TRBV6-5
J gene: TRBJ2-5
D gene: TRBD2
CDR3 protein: CAGSGLAGGPETQYF
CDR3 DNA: TGTGCCGGCTCTGGACTAGCGGGAGGACCGGAGACCCAGTACTTC

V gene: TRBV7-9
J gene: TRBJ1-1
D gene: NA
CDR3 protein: CASRPLMTENTEAFF
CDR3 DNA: TGTGCCAGCAGGCCTCTGATGACAGAGAACACTGAAGCTTTCTTT

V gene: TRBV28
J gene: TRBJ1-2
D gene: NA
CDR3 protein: CASVFPTPPYGYTF
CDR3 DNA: TGTGCCAGCGTTTTTCCCACACCCCCCTATGGCTACACCTTC

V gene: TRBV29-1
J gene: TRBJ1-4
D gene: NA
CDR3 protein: CSVEDSGTAEKLFF
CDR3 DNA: TGCAGCGTTGAAGATTCCGGAACAGCCGAAAAACTGTTTTTT

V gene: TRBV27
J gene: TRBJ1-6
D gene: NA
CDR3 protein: CASSLSPGHGSPLHF
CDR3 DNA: TGTGCCAGCAGTTTATCCCCGGGACACGGGTCACCTCTCCACTTT

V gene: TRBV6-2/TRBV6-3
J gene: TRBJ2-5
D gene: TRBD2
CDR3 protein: CASSYHPGLAGVRETQYF
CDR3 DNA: TGTGCCAGCAGTTACCACCCGGGACTAGCGGGAGTTCGGGAGACCCAGTACTTC

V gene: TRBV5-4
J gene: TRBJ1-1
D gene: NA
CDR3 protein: CASSILLEGPNTEAFF
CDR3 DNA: TGTGCCAGCAGTATCCTCTTGGAGGGCCCTAACACTGAAGCTTTCTTT

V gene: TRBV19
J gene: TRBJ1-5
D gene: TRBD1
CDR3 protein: CASSDDRGWGQPQHF
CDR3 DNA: TGTGCCAGTAGTGACGACAGGGGTTGGGGGCAGCCCCAGCATTTT

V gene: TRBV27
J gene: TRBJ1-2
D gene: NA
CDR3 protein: CASSLDGRYGYTF
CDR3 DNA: TGTGCCAGCAGTTTAGACGGGAGGTATGGCTACACCTTC

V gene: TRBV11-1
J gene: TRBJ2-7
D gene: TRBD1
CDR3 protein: CASTKDRAFSYEQYF
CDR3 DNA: TGTGCCAGCACCAAGGACAGGGCCTTCTCCTACGAGCAGTACTTC